This TCR beta chain was sequenced during a study of T cells in Graves' hyperthyroidism and ophthalmopathy. Study findings and constraints: A model using 13 V-J features told ophthalmopathy apart from stable hyperthyroidism. Most expanded thyroid clonotypes above 0.001 also appeared in blood. Ophthalmopathy, which appeared later, was predicted by the model a median 6.5 months before onset.

Amplification of TCR beta CDR3 regions used RNA as the template. Using the HTBI primer set, a first-round RT-PCR was run on the TCR CDR3. One entry per CDR3 protein results from TCRdb running MiXCR on the multiplex PCR reads. The data contain around 570,000 distinct CDR3 sequences, about 20% of them singletons. This CDR3 region has 18 residues. V was clipped by 2 bases and J by 0 bases, with 18 bases between them. Per germline, CDR1 MNHNS and CDR2 SASEGT. Points on this clonotype: Antigen unknown.

Lactation, pregnancy, other autoimmune disease or uncontrolled infection excluded patients. The V call is TRBV6-1, the J call TRBJ2-3; D is unresolved. What was sequenced was blood. This clonotype originated in a man aged 40-49 years with Graves' ophthalmopathy. CDR3 in DNA: TGTGCCAGCAGTGAACTCCCGTCGCGAGGCGCGAGCACAGATACGCAGTATTTT. Protein: CASSELPSRGASTDTQYF.